This TCR beta chain was found in a study of T cell responses to AZD1222 COVID-19 vaccine. Study background: Pooled together were second doses at about 4 or about 12 weeks. Findings and limits, study-wide: The repertoires were collected only after the peak T cell response. Clonal diversity was possibly underestimated, and the donors were mostly white British, with more females. Reportedly, close to half of spike-specific TCRs are directed against unmutated variant regions.

On this clone: The target antigen is unknown.

Germline loops: CDR1 SGHNT, CDR2 YENEEA. The CDR3 sequence is 16 residues long. Trimming pared 5 bases from V and 0 bases from J, leaving 15 bases between. TCRdb's table, derived via immunoSEQ multiplex PCR, lists solely in-frame clones and lacks some. The sample includes 150,000 to 200,000 clones, 75% to 95% seen only once; the top ten take approximately 3%. The sequence derives from an adult in good health. This specimen was peripheral blood, taken on day 0 of AZD1222 vaccination. The rearrangement uses TRBV11-3 and TRBJ2-3, with D possibly being TRBD1 or TRBD2 (5 bases each). CDR3 bases: TGTGCCAGCAGCGGGGGATATTGGGGGAGCACAGATACGCAGTATTTT. Translating gives CASSGGYWGSTDTQYF.